Following are 17 T cell receptor beta chains from one sample sequenced in a study of blood T cell repertoires in COVID-19. The protocol was immunoSEQ multiplex PCR, while the TCRdb copy is restricted to in-frame clones and leaves out a portion. The data hold a few hundred thousand clones, with just under 90% observed a single time. The source material was peripheral blood. The receptor set was obtained from a woman in her 40s with acute or convalescent COVID-19.

This sequence joins TRBV19 and TRBJ2-5; D gene unclear. Trimming removed 1 base at V and 1 base at J, with 4 bases between. Germline loops: CDR1 LNHDA, CDR2 SQIVND (reference sequence). This CDR3 spans 13 amino acids. The CDR3 is CASSIAVQETQYF. The CDR3 coding sequence is TGTGCCAGTAGTATAGCGGTCCAAGAGACCCAGTACTTC.

The chain joins TRBV5-4 to TRBJ1-1, with TRBD1 as a possible D gene (6 bases). The V and J ends lost 2 bases and 3 bases respectively, with 17 bases between them. The CDR3 is 16 amino acids. Germline V gene lookup returns CDR1 SGHNT and CDR2 YYREEE (reference sequence). CDR3 protein: CASSLWGPTRDTEAFF. The CDR3 region has the DNA TGTGCCAGCAGCTTATGGGGGCCCACCAGGGACACTGAAGCTTTCTTT.

V usage is TRBV11-2 and J usage is TRBJ2-7, with 8 bases matching TRBD2. Germline V CDR1 and CDR2: SGHAT, FQNNGV. This CDR3 contains 15 residues. V lost 5 bases, J lost 4 bases, and 10 bases stayed unmatched. CDR3 protein: CASSPAAGGGYEQYV. CDR3 DNA: TGTGCCAGCAGCCCAGCCGCGGGGGGCGGTTACGAGCAGTACGTC.

The chain carries TRBV9 and TRBJ2-2; tentatively, D is TRBD2 (7 bases). V was pared by 3 bases and J by 7 bases, with 22 bases between. Germline CDR1 SGDLS, CDR2 YYNGEE. This CDR3 is 17 amino acids long. As DNA, the CDR3 is TGTGCCAGCAGCGGAGGAATAGGGGGGGGGCCGAGCGGGGAGCTGTTTTTT. Its translation: CASSGGIGGGPSGELFF.

This rearrangement joins TRBV10-1 to TRBJ2-7, with 7 bases fitting TRBD1. The V segment lost 2 bases and the J segment 6 bases; nucleotides outside the gene matches: 10. This CDR3 region has 15 residues. CDR1 and CDR2 (germline): WNHNN, SYGVQD (reference sequence). The CDR3 spells CASSEPNDRVAEQYV. In DNA, the CDR3 is TGCGCCAGCAGTGAGCCTAACGACAGGGTAGCCGAGCAGTACGTC.

This chain joins TRBV19 and TRBJ1-5; a weak D match, TRBD1 (5 bases). Trimming took 5 bases from V and 4 from J, leaving 12 bases between them. In germline, CDR1 is LNHDA, CDR2 SQIVND (reference sequence). The CDR3 runs 14 residues. The CDR3 protein is CASSPLRTNQPQHF. The DNA for the CDR3 is TGTGCCAGTAGTCCCCTCCGGACAAATCAGCCCCAGCATTTT.

The chain links TRBV28 to TRBJ1-2; 7 bases line up with TRBD1. The CDR3 is 13 residues long. Germline lookup yields CDR1 MDHEN and CDR2 SYDVKM. The J segment lost 4 bases and the V segment lost 7 bases, leaving 6 bases of the junction unmatched. CDR3 amino acids: CASTTRQGYGYTF. CDR3 sequence (DNA): TGTGCCAGCACTACTCGACAGGGCTATGGCTACACCTTC.

The gene calls are TRBV7-2 and TRBJ1-4; D is undetermined. The V end was cut by 1 base, the J end by 0 bases, with 6 bases between. The CDR3 is 15 amino acids. Germline assignment: CDR1 SGHTA and CDR2 FQGNSA. Written as DNA, the CDR3 is TGTGCCAGCAGCTTAGACGGAGCAACTAATGAAAAACTGTTTTTT. Amino acids: CASSLDGATNEKLFF. The variable domain in full, with the rest retrieved from reference TRBV7-2 and TRBJ1-4, is GAGVSQSPSNKVTEKGKDVELRCDPISGHTALYWYRQSLGQGLEFLIYFQGNSAPDKSGLPSDRFSAERTGGSVSTLTIQRTQQEDSAVYLCASSLDGATNEKLFFGSGTQLSVL.

This sequence joins TRBV6-5 and TRBJ1-1; 7 bases map to TRBD1. Trimming at V came to 5 bases and at J to 10 bases, leaving 7 bases not matched to a gene. CDR1 and CDR2 (germline): MNHEY, SVGAGI. CDR3 length equals 12 residues. This CDR3 is CASSHRDSGAFF. CDR3 in DNA: TGTGCCAGCAGTCACCGGGACAGTGGAGCTTTCTTT.

The rearrangement links TRBV5-1 to TRBJ2-1; the D gene is possibly TRBD2 (7 bases). This CDR3 has 17 amino acids. In germline, CDR1 is SGHRS, CDR2 YFSETQ. V was shortened by 0 bases and J by 5 bases, with 18 bases between the two germline ends. This CDR3 reads CASSLANWGGGNNEQFF. In nucleotides, the CDR3 is TGCGCCAGCAGCTTGGCTAATTGGGGAGGGGGGAACAATGAGCAGTTCTTC.

The chain is built from TRBV19 and TRBJ2-5; D may be TRBD2 (7 bases). Germline V gives CDR1 LNHDA, CDR2 SQIVND (reference sequence). The CDR3 contains 14 residues. V shed 3 bases and J shed 7 bases, with 15 bases lying between them. The CDR3 coding sequence is TGTGCCAGTAGTATGAAGGGGGGGCCGGGGACCCAGTACTTC. Its translation is CASSMKGGPGTQYF.

This clone appeared once. This chain joins TRBV19 and TRBJ1-1; no definite D call. The CDR3 runs to 13 residues. V was cut by 1 base and J by 6 bases, with 9 bases left in between. Germline V gene sequence: CDR1 LNHDA, CDR2 SQIVND (reference sequence). The CDR3 nucleotides read TGTGCCAGTAGTATAGGCCATAGTGCTGAAGCTTTCTTT. As protein: CASSIGHSAEAFF.

This clone was recorded only once. The rearrangement joins TRBV9 to TRBJ1-4; 8 bases are shared with TRBD1. Germline V lookup: CDR1 SGDLS, CDR2 YYNGEE. The CDR3 covers 15 residues. V shed 3 bases, J shed 4 bases, and the junction held 5 bases outside the gene matches. CDR3 bases: TGTGCCAGCAGCGGCCACAGGGGGGATAATGAAAAACTGTTTTTT. It codes for CASSGHRGDNEKLFF.

This rearrangement joins TRBV9 to TRBJ1-6; no firm D call. This CDR3 comprises 17 residues. Germline V gene sequence: CDR1 SGDLS, CDR2 YYNGEE. The V and J ends lost 0 bases and 0 bases respectively, with 10 bases between them. CDR3 in amino acids: CASSVGGPSSYNSPLHF. Written as DNA, the CDR3 is TGTGCCAGCAGCGTAGGAGGGCCCAGCTCCTATAATTCACCCCTCCACTTT.

V gene TRBV27 combines with J gene TRBJ2-1; D remains ambiguous. Trimming removed 6 bases from V and 0 bases from J, with 12 bases in between. Germline V gene sequence: CDR1 MNHEY, CDR2 SMNVEV (reference sequence). The CDR3 runs to 15 residues. The CDR3 DNA sequence: TGTGCCAGCAGGCAAGGAAGGAGCTCCTACAATGAGCAGTTCTTC. The encoded protein is CASRQGRSSYNEQFF.

CDR3 loop: CASRATDREDPSYGYTF. CDR3 DNA sequence: TGCGCCAGCAGGGCTACGGACAGGGAAGACCCGAGCTATGGCTACACCTTC. The chain links TRBV5-1 to TRBJ1-2; 8 nucleotides align to TRBD1. The V gene's germline CDR1 is SGHRS and CDR2 YFSETQ. The CDR3 loop spans 17 amino acids. With 5 bases clipped from V and 4 bases from J, the junction kept 16 bases outside the gene matches.

V usage is TRBV7-2 and J usage is TRBJ2-3; tentative D call: TRBD2 (6 bases). The V and J ends lost 5 bases and 1 base respectively, with 16 bases between them. CDR3 length: 16 amino acids. Germline V gene lookup returns CDR1 SGHTA and CDR2 FQGNSA. CDR3 region: CASSLSGGAGTDTQYF. The CDR3 DNA is TGTGCCAGCAGCCTAAGTGGAGGGGCGGGCACAGATACGCAGTATTTT.